The source of this T cell receptor beta chain is a study of blood T cell repertoires in COVID-19. Study background: Specimens from acute and convalescent COVID-19 originated in the United States, Italy and Spain. PBMCs, B-cell-depleted T cells, or T cells provided the cDNA or gDNA that made up the material.

Trimming shortened V by 4 bases and J by 9 bases, and 20 bases separated the two germline ends. CDR1 SGHRS and CDR2 YFSETQ come from the germline V gene. The CDR3 length is 15 residues. Authors' methods: How many nucleated cells were present was estimated from reference gene primer amplification. Produced via immunoSEQ multiplex PCR; TCRdb's table is partial and in-frame only. V, J and clone size were drawn from that table, and D and trimming were deduced from the DNA. The sample has roughly 43,000 clones, about nine tenths seen once. What was sequenced was peripheral blood. The chain couples TRBV5-1 to TRBJ2-1; perhaps TRBD2 as D (6 bases). The source is a man in his 60s with active COVID-19. The CDR3 DNA reads TGCGCCAGCAGCCTAAACAGTGGGGGGATGGGTGAGCAGTTCTTC. It translates to CASSLNSGGMGEQFF.